This TCR beta chain was sequenced for a study of cytomegalovirus exposure and HLA in healthy donors. Study findings and constraints: It has been reported that TCR beta sequences accurately predicted the HLA-A and HLA-B alleles of most subjects. A cluster of highly shared sequence variants was likely a sequencing artifact.

With regard to this clone: What it recognizes is unknown.

V lost 3 bases to trimming and J lost 2 bases; unmatched junction nucleotides: 9. CDR3 size: 16 residues. CDR1 is LNHNV, CDR2 YYDKDF, per germline (reference sequence). Both 60 Vbeta primers and 13 Jbeta primers went into the PCR. This table comes from immunoSEQ multiplex PCR, and its TCRdb copy is limited to in-frame clones, with some not included. The repertoire holds about 170,000 clones, with less than 75% as singletons. The chain combines TRBV15 with TRBJ1-2; 7 nucleotides align to TRBD1. This sequence was found in a girl under 18 in good health and CMV-seronegative. The sequencing sample was made of PBMCs. The CDR3 spells CATSSKSGTANYGYTF. The CDR3 DNA sequence: TGTGCCACCAGCAGTAAATCCGGGACAGCAAACTATGGCTACACCTTC.